The rows below give T cell receptor beta chains drawn from one sample of a study of response to subunit inactivated influenza vaccine. Each CDR3 protein gets one entry after TCRdb re-called the RT-PCR reads with MiXCR. The sample comprises 180,000 or so distinct CDR3 sequences, about 12% of which are singletons, and approximately 30% rests with the top ten. The data also belong to a second study, concerning T cells expressing NK-cell markers.

The starting material was CD8+ T cells sorted from PBMCs, obtained roughly 13 days after vaccination. The receptor source for this set is a man aged 50 or older who received an inactivated influenza vaccine. Each CDR3 is given with its conserved first and last residue. The order of the fields is D gene, V gene, clone size, J gene, CDR3 protein, CDR3 DNA. The D gene is left open where the match is weak. Clone sizes are given selectively: once, few, many, or a class where the clone is expanded.

>TRBD2|TRBV10-1|many|TRBJ2-5
CASSATSGEETQYF
TGCGCCAGCAGTGCGACTAGCGGGGAAGAGACCCAGTACTTC
>TRBD2|TRBV7-2|.|TRBJ2-1
CASSLVPLAGGEQFF
TGTGCCAGCAGCTTAGTCCCACTAGCGGGAGGTGAGCAGTTCTTC
>.|TRBV28|many|TRBJ2-7
CASSLGAGTANEQYF
TGTGCCAGCAGCCTCGGGGCGGGAACGGCCAACGAGCAGTACTTC
>TRBD1|TRBV6-1|few|TRBJ2-1
CASSFHGTESYNEQFF
TGTGCCAGCAGCTTCCACGGGACAGAGTCCTACAATGAGCAGTTCTTC
>TRBD2|TRBV10-3|.|TRBJ2-5
CAISGQRGVQETQYF
TGTGCCATCAGTGGCCAGCGGGGGGTCCAAGAGACCCAGTACTTC
>.|TRBV29-1|many|TRBJ2-7
CSVTFLGEQYF
TGCAGCGTGACATTCTTAGGCGAGCAGTACTTC
>.|TRBV29-1|many|TRBJ2-1
CSVVNNEQFF
TGCAGCGTTGTAAACAATGAGCAGTTCTTC
>TRBD2|TRBV27|many|TRBJ2-2
CASSSLAAGGSTGELFF
TGTGCCAGCAGTTCATTAGCAGCGGGGGGCAGCACCGGGGAGCTGTTTTTT
>.|TRBV11-2|.|TRBJ2-7
CASSLERGDYEQYF
TGTGCCAGCAGCTTAGAAAGGGGAGACTACGAGCAGTACTTC
>.|TRBV10-1|many|TRBJ2-1
CASSVRWDEQFF
TGCGCCAGCAGTGTAAGGTGGGATGAGCAGTTCTTC
>.|TRBV6-5|few|TRBJ2-5
CASSSGFGETQYF
TGTGCCAGCAGTTCGGGCTTCGGTGAGACCCAGTACTTC
>.|TRBV15|.|TRBJ1-5
CATSSERASASGQPQHF
TGTGCCACCAGCAGTGAACGGGCAAGTGCGTCCGGTCAGCCCCAGCATTTT
>TRBD1|TRBV5-6|once|TRBJ1-2
CASSVGTAEGYTF
TGTGCCAGCAGCGTCGGGACAGCAGAAGGCTACACCTTC
>TRBD1|TRBV4-1|many|TRBJ1-1
CASSQWDRMNTEAFF
TGCGCCAGCAGCCAATGGGACAGAATGAACACTGAAGCTTTCTTT
>TRBD1|TRBV2|.|TRBJ1-1
CASIRDRGPNTEAFF
TGTGCCAGCATACGGGACAGGGGGCCGAACACTGAAGCTTTCTTT
>.|TRBV24-1|.|TRBJ2-1
CATSDLRAGSYNEQFF
TGTGCCACCAGTGATTTACGGGCGGGGTCTTACAATGAGCAGTTCTTC
>.|TRBV28|many|TRBJ1-3
CAGRTPGSENTIYF
TGTGCCGGAAGGACACCCGGCTCAGAAAACACCATATATTTT